This T cell receptor (beta chain) appears in the sequencing data of a study of molecular identifiers for immune sequencing clone quantification. Notes on this clonotype: Antigen specificity is unknown.

Study-wide points: Identical TCR molecules that share a barcode could lead to an underestimation of highly expanded clone sizes. Clones with over 20 RNA copies captured over 97% of effector molecules but under 1% of naive ones.

Germline V gene data show CDR1 as GTSNPN and CDR2 as SVGIG (reference sequence). The ends lost 6 bases at V and 7 bases at J; junction bases unmatched: 6. The CDR3 is made up of 12 amino acids. TCRdb reprocessed the PCR reads with MiXCR, giving one entry per CDR3 protein. This sample carries approximately 500,000 distinct CDR3 sequences, about a quarter of them seen once, and the ten largest clones take around 0.79%. The specimen was naive CD8+ T cells from blood, with Jurkat cell RNA spiked in. Subset meaning: FACS-sorted CD8+CD4-CCR7+CD45RA+ naive T cells. This chain uses TRBV30 with TRBJ1-5; the match to TRBD1 covers 7 bases. The source is a human donor in good health. Some libraries in this study had Jurkat cell RNA spiked in. The CDR3 sequence is CACQGGDQPQHF. DNA for the CDR3: TGTGCCTGCCAGGGGGGTGACCAGCCCCAGCATTTT. The full variable domain, completed using reference TRBV30 and TRBJ1-5, is SQTIHQWPATLVQPVGSPLSLECTVEGTSNPNLYWYRQAAGRGLQLLFYSVGIGQISSEVPQNLSASRPQDRQFILSSKKLLLSDSGFYLCACQGGDQPQHFGDGTRLSIL.